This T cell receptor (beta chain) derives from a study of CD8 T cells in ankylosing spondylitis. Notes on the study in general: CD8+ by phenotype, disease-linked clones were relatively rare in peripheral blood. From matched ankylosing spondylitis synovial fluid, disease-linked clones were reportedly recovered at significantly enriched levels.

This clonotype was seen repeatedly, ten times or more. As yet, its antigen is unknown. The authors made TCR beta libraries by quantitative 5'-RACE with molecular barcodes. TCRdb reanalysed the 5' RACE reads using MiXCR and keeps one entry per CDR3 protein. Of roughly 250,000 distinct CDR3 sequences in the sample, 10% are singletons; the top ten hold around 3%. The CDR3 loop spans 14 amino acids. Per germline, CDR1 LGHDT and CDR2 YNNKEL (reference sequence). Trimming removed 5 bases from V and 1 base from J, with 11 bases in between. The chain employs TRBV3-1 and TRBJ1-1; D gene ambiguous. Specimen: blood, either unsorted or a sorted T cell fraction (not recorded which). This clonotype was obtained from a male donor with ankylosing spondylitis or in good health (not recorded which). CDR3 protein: CASSYRGRNTEAFF. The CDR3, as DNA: TGTGCCAGCAGCTACCGTGGCAGGAACACTGAAGCTTTCTTT.